Listed below are T cell receptor beta chains from one sample, sequenced in a study of shared clonotypes between healthy human individuals. Some clones are missing from TCRdb's copy, which holds only in-frame ones; the method was immunoSEQ multiplex PCR. This sample has roughly 1,500,000 clones, with 98% found just once. Specimen: naive CD4+ T cells sorted from blood. These receptors were obtained from a man under 40 in good health. CDR3s include the opening cysteine and the closing phenylalanine or tryptophan. The order of the fields is J gene, clone size, V gene, D gene, CDR3 DNA, CDR3 protein. D genes are given only for firm matches. Size is omitted from some rows. Given values are once, few, many or a class for expanded clones.

TRBJ2-5 | - | TRBV10-3 | - | TGTGCCATCAGTGAGGAAACCGCGCAGTTTAGAGCCCAGTACTTC | CAISEETAQFRAQYF
TRBJ2-5 | - | TRBV2 | TRBD1 | TGTGCCAGCAGAGCTACAGGGGGCGCGGAGACCCAGTACTTC | CASRATGGAETQYF
TRBJ2-7 | - | TRBV5-1 | TRBD2 | TGCGCCAGCAGCGGACTAGCGGGGAGCTCCTACGAGCAGTACTTC | CASSGLAGSSYEQYF
TRBJ2-7 | - | TRBV28 | TRBD1 | TGTGCCAGCAGTTTCATCCCCGGGACAGTAGATTACGAGCAGTACTTC | CASSFIPGTVDYEQYF
TRBJ1-1 | - | TRBV7-6 | - | TGTGCCAGCAGCTTCAACCGGGGGAGTGAAGCTTTCTTT | CASSFNRGSEAFF
TRBJ1-1 | - | TRBV19 | - | TGTGCCAGTAGTGTCGGGGGGGTCCGGATGAGAGAAGCTTTCTTT | CASSVGGVRMREAFF
TRBJ2-7 | - | TRBV27 | TRBD2 | TGTGCCAGCAGTCCATGGGGCGGGAGGGGATCCTACGAGCAGTACTTC | CASSPWGGRGSYEQYF
TRBJ2-3 | - | TRBV18 | TRBD2 | TGTGCCAGCTCACCACCGCCTAGCGGTAGGGTGCAGTATTTT | CASSPPPSGRVQYF
TRBJ1-1 | - | TRBV19 | - | TGTGCCAGTAGTATTGGAGTCGTGAGAAAATTGAACACTGAAGCTTTCTTT | CASSIGVVRKLNTEAFF
TRBJ2-7 | - | TRBV16 | - | TGTGCCAGCAGCCAATCTCACAGTCAATACGAGCAGTACTTC | CASSQSHSQYEQYF
TRBJ2-7 | - | TRBV15 | - | TGTGCCACCAGCAGTGGGGTGGAGAACTCCTACGAGCAGTACTTC | CATSSGVENSYEQYF
TRBJ1-1 | once | TRBV5-1 | TRBD1 | TGCGCCAGCAGCGCGACCACAGGGGCGAACACTGAAGCTTTCTTT | CASSATTGANTEAFF
TRBJ2-7 | once | TRBV11-3 | TRBD1 | TGTGCCAGCAGCCAGCGACAGGGGTACGAGCAGTACTTC | CASSQRQGYEQYF
TRBJ2-7 | - | TRBV5-1 | - | TGCGCCAGCAGCACCGGGACAATATCCGAGCAGTACTTC | CASSTGTISEQYF
TRBJ2-3 | - | TRBV5-1 | TRBD2 | TGCGCCAGCAGCTTTGGCCGGGACTACTTCACAGATACGCAGTATTTT | CASSFGRDYFTDTQYF
TRBJ2-7 | - | TRBV15 | - | TGTGCCACCAGCAAGATCTCCTCCGAGCAGTACTTC | CATSKISSEQYF
TRBJ2-7 | - | TRBV5-1 | - | TGCGCCAGCAGCTTGGCCGGTGGCGTTCAGGACAAATACGAGCAGTACTTC | CASSLAGGVQDKYEQYF
TRBJ2-7 | - | TRBV11-2 | - | TGTGCCAGCAGCACAGGACACCTCTACGAGCAGTACTTC | CASSTGHLYEQYF
TRBJ2-7 | - | TRBV15 | - | TGTGCCACCAGCAGAGAAAGATCGGCGCTAAGCTCCTACGAGCAGTACTTC | CATSRERSALSSYEQYF
TRBJ2-7 | - | TRBV7-6 | - | TGTGCCAGCAGCTTTTCTATTCTCTACGAGCAGTACTTC | CASSFSILYEQYF
TRBJ1-5 | - | TRBV10-3 | - | TGTGCCATCAGTGAGTCTAACCTTAGCAATCAGCCCCAGCATTTT | CAISESNLSNQPQHF
TRBJ2-7 | - | TRBV19 | TRBD1 | TGTGCCAGTAGTATGACAGGGACGTACGAGCAGTACTTC | CASSMTGTYEQYF
TRBJ2-1 | once | TRBV27 | TRBD2 | TGTGCCAGCAGGGAGGGACTAGCGGAATACAATGAGCAGTTCTTC | CASREGLAEYNEQFF
TRBJ2-1 | - | TRBV30 | - | TGTGCCTGGAGTGAAGGGACCAGCTGGAAGGATGAGCAGTTCTTC | CAWSEGTSWKDEQFF
TRBJ2-7 | - | TRBV9 | TRBD2 | TGTGCCAGCAGCGTAGCGGGAGGGGGCTACGAGCAGTACTTC | CASSVAGGGYEQYF
TRBJ2-3 | once | TRBV28 | - | TGTGCCAGCAGTGGAGCAGCGGTTGGCACAGATACGCAGTATTTT | CASSGAAVGTDTQYF
TRBJ2-3 | - | TRBV4-2 | TRBD2 | TGTGCCAGCAGCCAAGAACCTTTGCTAGCGGGATTCACAGATACGCAGTATTTT | CASSQEPLLAGFTDTQYF
TRBJ2-7 | - | TRBV4-3 | TRBD2 | TGCGCCAGCAGCCAAGATCTCCGGGGGTGGACTAGCGGCGGCTACGAGCAGTACTTC | CASSQDLRGWTSGGYEQYF
TRBJ2-7 | - | TRBV21-1 | - | TGTGCCAGCAGCAAAGAGGGGACAGCTCTCTACGAGCAGTACTTC | CASSKEGTALYEQYF
TRBJ2-7 | - | TRBV11-2 | - | TGTGCCAGCAGCTTCGGGAAGTACGAGCAGTACTTC | CASSFGKYEQYF
TRBJ1-1 | - | TRBV6-5 | TRBD1 | TGTGCCAGCAGTTTTTCGACAGGGTTGGACACTGAAGCTTTCTTT | CASSFSTGLDTEAFF
TRBJ2-7 | once | TRBV18 | - | TGTGCCAGCTCACGAAACCCCCAAGGTGGCTACGAGCAGTACTTC | CASSRNPQGGYEQYF
TRBJ1-1 | - | TRBV25-1 | - | TGTGCCAGCAGCAGTTTGAGTAACATGAACACTGAAGCTTTCTTT | CASSSLSNMNTEAFF
TRBJ1-3 | - | TRBV18 | - | TGTGCCAGCTCACCGCTCTTCGTGGGGTCTCGGATTGGGTACACCATATATTTT | CASSPLFVGSRIGYTIYF
TRBJ2-1 | - | TRBV6-1 | - | TGTGCCAGCGGGACCGCAGTCCCCAATGAGCAGTTCTTC | CASGTAVPNEQFF
TRBJ2-5 | - | TRBV28 | - | TGTGCCAGCAGTTTATGGACCCGCAGCCAAGAGACCCAGTACTTC | CASSLWTRSQETQYF
TRBJ2-2 | - | TRBV11-2 | TRBD1 | TGTGCCAGCAGCCGAATACAGGGGCCTACCGGGGAGCTGTTTTTT | CASSRIQGPTGELFF
TRBJ2-1 | - | TRBV10-1 | TRBD2 | TGCGCCAGCAGCGGGACTAGCGATCTGCAGTTCTTC | CASSGTSDLQFF
TRBJ2-5 | - | TRBV11-2 | TRBD2 | TGTGCCAGCAGCCCCGGGACTAGAGGGGAGACCCAGTACTTC | CASSPGTRGETQYF
TRBJ1-5 | - | TRBV7-2 | - | TGTGCCAGCAGCTTAGTTGGGGTTGGCAATCAGCCCCAGCATTTT | CASSLVGVGNQPQHF
TRBJ1-5 | - | TRBV4-2 | - | TGTGCCAGCAGCCAAGATATGGGGGGCAATCAGCCCCAGCATTTT | CASSQDMGGNQPQHF
TRBJ2-2 | - | TRBV21-1 | - | TGTGCCAGCAGAAACCTGGCCTACCACACCGGGGAGCTGTTTTTT | CASRNLAYHTGELFF
TRBJ2-1 | - | TRBV5-4 | TRBD1 | TGTGCCAGCAGCTTGAGACAGGGAACCAATGAGCAGTTCTTC | CASSLRQGTNEQFF
TRBJ2-7 | - | TRBV28 | TRBD1 | TGTGCCAGCAGTTTGACAGGGTCCCCCTACGAGCAGTACTTC | CASSLTGSPYEQYF
TRBJ1-1 | - | TRBV5-1 | TRBD1 | TGCGCCAGCAGCTTGGCCACAGGGGTCGGGCAGAACACTGAAGCTTTCTTT | CASSLATGVGQNTEAFF
TRBJ2-3 | once | TRBV6-5 | - | TGTGCCAGCCGGGAGAGCTGGGGAAGCACAGATACGCAGTATTTT | CASRESWGSTDTQYF
TRBJ1-1 | - | TRBV4-2 | - | TGTGCCAGCAGCCAAGATAACCTTGCAGGTAGGCTGAACACTGAAGCTTTCTTT | CASSQDNLAGRLNTEAFF
TRBJ1-4 | - | TRBV5-5 | TRBD1 | TGTGCCAGCAGCTCCGGGACAGGGAATGAAAAACTGTTTTTT | CASSSGTGNEKLFF
TRBJ2-7 | - | TRBV6-5 | - | TGTGCCAGCAAAACGTCCCCGGGGGCCTACGAGCAGTACTTC | CASKTSPGAYEQYF
TRBJ2-7 | once | TRBV6-5 | - | TGTGCCAGCAGCGGCGGGTACTCCTACGAGCAGTACTTC | CASSGGYSYEQYF
TRBJ1-3 | - | TRBV5-1 | TRBD1 | TGCGCCAGCTCACCTGACAGGGGTATCGGAAACACCATATATTTT | CASSPDRGIGNTIYF
TRBJ1-1 | - | TRBV7-2 | - | TGTGCCAGCAGCTTAGTTGGGCGGATCGGCACTGAAGCTTTCTTT | CASSLVGRIGTEAFF